Listed below are T cell receptor beta chains from one sample, sequenced in a study of blood T cell repertoires in COVID-19. The method was immunoSEQ multiplex PCR; TCRdb's version includes in-frame clones alone and lacks a portion of them. Here the sample spans under 250,000 clones, roughly 88% being singletons. Specimen: PBMCs or T cells enriched from blood (not recorded which). The receptors were sampled from a woman aged 40 to 49 who had been exposed to COVID-19. Both conserved end residues are trimmed from each CDR3. Size tells how often a clone was seen (once, few, many) or the class of an expanded clone, and some rows leave it out.

clone size	V gene	J gene	CDR3 protein
.	TRBV7-2	TRBJ1-4	ASSLDRDRGLTNEKLF
.	TRBV9	TRBJ2-1	ASSPRQRGGPSNNEQF
.	TRBV9	TRBJ2-1	ASSTGTGDLYNEQF
.	TRBV24-1	TRBJ2-1	ATSDLRTVGFNEQF
.	TRBV28	TRBJ2-7	ASTLRGLAGVEQY
once	TRBV4-2	TRBJ2-3	ASSQDWGSGGTDTQY
.	TRBV9	TRBJ2-3	ASSQRTSGRAIADTQY
.	TRBV5-5	TRBJ1-2	ASSPTQGAGYGYT
.	TRBV18	TRBJ1-2	ASSFAEMGGYT
once	TRBV5-4	TRBJ2-1	ASSSPGQGRDEQF
.	TRBV6-5	TRBJ1-4	ASRTDRVGKLF
.	TRBV5-6	TRBJ2-3	ASSPGTGLNTQY
.	TRBV24-1	TRBJ2-2	ATSDFPGPGELF
.	TRBV7-2	TRBJ2-2	ASSQSTGRNTGELF
.	TRBV19	TRBJ2-1	ATPEANGRRNEQF
once	TRBV7-9	TRBJ2-5	ASSLPRAGGRETQY
.	TRBV7-9	TRBJ1-2	ASSFFSEEYRGYT
.	TRBV3-1/TRBV3-2	TRBJ2-1	ASSPPGLAGGKGQF
.	TRBV19	TRBJ1-3	ASSPPGVISGNTIY
.	TRBV4-3	TRBJ1-1	ASSHGIRGTEAF
.	TRBV12-5	TRBJ2-5	ASGPATAYAGTSQETQY
.	TRBV27	TRBJ1-1	ASSDSSVNTEAF
.	TRBV7-9	TRBJ1-5	ASSSGEGRANQPQH
few	TRBV30	TRBJ1-2	AWDRGGYGYT
.	TRBV9	TRBJ2-2	ASSVVDTTGELF
.	TRBV28	TRBJ1-3	ASSAWDSNSGNTIY
.	TRBV18	TRBJ2-1	ASSPSTGTPF
.	TRBV29-1	TRBJ1-1	SVEDQQGRDTEAF
.	TRBV5-1	TRBJ1-1	ASSDRGGGITEAF
.	TRBV7-3	TRBJ2-3	ASSLGRDRATDTQY
.	TRBV6-2/TRBV6-3	TRBJ2-5	ASSYHAPGGTRETQY
.	TRBV4-2	TRBJ1-1	ASSQDTGNTEAF
.	TRBV5-4	TRBJ2-1	ASSPGGTGNNEQF
.	TRBV27	TRBJ1-5	ASSLRRGLLPQH
.	TRBV19	TRBJ1-6	ATRTGASNSPLH
once	TRBV1	TRBJ2-5	TSSQVPLLAGRIEGETQY
.	TRBV7-9	TRBJ2-7	ASSLQNHEQY
.	TRBV5-1	TRBJ2-6	ASSLGRSSGANVLT
.	TRBV11-2	TRBJ2-1	ASSLARLAGYNEQF
.	TRBV5-1	TRBJ2-7	ASSLERGREQY
once	TRBV4-1	TRBJ2-3	ASSPRVGGLTTDTQY
few	TRBV28	TRBJ1-4	ASSSTTGVPGEKLF
few	TRBV7-2	TRBJ2-3	ASSLVLGADTQY
.	TRBV19	TRBJ2-1	ASSMPRGGGRINEQF
.	TRBV30	TRBJ1-1	AWTRDRNTEAF
.	TRBV4-3	TRBJ2-3	ASSQDGTSGETDTQY
.	TRBV9	TRBJ2-1	ASSVSGQETNEQF
.	TRBV6-2/TRBV6-3	TRBJ1-1	ASSYGGREAF
.	TRBV24-1	TRBJ2-1	ATSDADRAIGEQF
few	TRBV7-2	TRBJ1-1	ASSSSGGPRGAF
.	TRBV6-2/TRBV6-3	TRBJ2-2	ASSYKGARTGELF
.	TRBV27	TRBJ1-4	ASSPGFNEKLF
.	TRBV7-9	TRBJ2-7	ASSLTQGPYEQY
.	TRBV11-3	TRBJ1-2	ASSLQGGGWSTANYGYT